The T cell receptor (beta chain) described here comes from a study of blood T cell repertoires in COVID-19. Study-wide background: PBMCs, B-cell-depleted T cells, or T cells were the source of the cDNA or gDNA that made up the material.

Clinical histories supplied by participants themselves formed the basis of cohort assignment. Either two negative PCRs, clearance, or symptom resolution qualified Cohort 3 donors as recovered. Using immunoSEQ multiplex PCR, the repertoire was profiled, and TCRdb retains in-frame clones only, with some absent. In the table there are about 140,000 clones, roughly 79% of which are singletons. Germline V gene sequence: CDR1 SNHLY, CDR2 FYNNEI. The CDR3 totals 14 residues. Trimming shortened V by 1 base and J by 1 base, and 5 bases separated the two germline ends. The origin of this receptor is a woman aged 45-60 years who had recovered from COVID-19. J is TRBJ1-3 and V is TRBV2, with D uncertain. Sequencing was performed on PBMCs or T cells enriched from blood (not recorded which). The CDR3 coding sequence is TGTGCCAGCAGTGAAGGTCAGTCTGGAAACACCATATATTTT. Amino acids: CASSEGQSGNTIYF. The complete variable domain, with remaining parts taken from reference TRBV2 and TRBJ1-3, reads EPEVTQTPSHQVTQMGQEVILRCVPISNHLYFYWYRQILGQKVEFLVSFYNNEISEKSEIFDDQFSVERPDGSNFTLKIRSTKLEDSAMYFCASSEGQSGNTIYFGEGSWLTVV.